Following are 8 T cell receptor beta chains from one sample sequenced in a study of blood T cell repertoires in COVID-19 (TCRdb year 2020). Libraries were built with the immunoSEQ multiplex PCR assay. TCRdb stores this immuneACCESS table with in-frame sequences only. Part of the clones is absent; in the studies checked, under half of the shortfall reflects unresolved V genes, and no reason is known for the rest. The sample includes over 250,000 clones, with approximately 87% observed a single time. The ten largest clones take up over 1.2% of the sample. The sequenced sample was peripheral blood. These receptors were taken from a woman in her 40s who had recovered from COVID-19.

This clone was found once. The genes are TRBV5-1 and TRBJ2-1; perhaps TRBD2 as D (5 bases). V gave up 4 bases and J gave up 7 bases, with 15 bases separating them. CDR3 length equals 14 residues. CDR1 is SGHRS and CDR2 is YFSETQ in the germline V gene. CDR3 bases: TGCGCCAGCAGCCTGGAGCTAGCCGCGAATGAGCAGTTCTTC. Translated, it gives CASSLELAANEQFF.

The V gene is TRBV5-4, the J gene TRBJ2-1, with D uncertain. With 0 bases removed from V and 2 bases from J, the gap between germline ends came to 12 bases. Germline CDR1 reads SGHNT; CDR2 reads YYREEE (reference sequence). The CDR3 covers 16 residues. CDR3 in amino acids: CASSLEVSPAYNEQFF. CDR3 sequence (DNA): TGTGCCAGCAGCTTGGAAGTTAGCCCTGCCTACAATGAGCAGTTCTTC.

V and J are TRBV18 and TRBJ2-7; tentative D call: TRBD1 (6 bases). Germline lookup yields CDR1 KGHSH and CDR2 LQKENI. V lost 4 bases to trimming and J lost 1 base, with 11 bases between them. The CDR3 contains 14 residues. CDR3 DNA sequence: TGTGCCAGCTCACGTTCCGGGACATCCTACGAGCAGTACTTC. Protein product: CASSRSGTSYEQYF.

This clone was found once. The chain couples TRBV13 to TRBJ2-2, with 9 nucleotides matching TRBD2. The CDR3 consists of 15 residues. CDR1 is PRHDT, CDR2 FYEKMQ, per germline (reference sequence). Trimming at V came to 3 bases and at J to 5 bases, leaving 4 bases not matched to a gene. In DNA form, the CDR3 reads TGTGCCAGCAGCTTGCGGCTAGCGGGGACCGGGGAGCTGTTTTTT. Amino acid sequence: CASSLRLAGTGELFF.

The chain employs TRBV5-1 and TRBJ2-5, with TRBD1 identical over 9 bases. The length of the CDR3 is 15 residues. Germline V gene data show CDR1 as SGHRS and CDR2 as YFSETQ. V lost 3 bases to trimming and J lost 1 base; unmatched junction nucleotides: 4. The CDR3 nucleotides are TGCGCCAGCAGCTCGGACAGGGGCCCCCAAGAGACCCAGTACTTC. This codes for CASSSDRGPQETQYF. The full variable domain, with the rest looked up from reference TRBV5-1 and TRBJ2-5, is KAGVTQTPRYLIKTRGQQVTLSCSPISGHRSVSWYQQTPGQGLQFLFEYFSETQRNKGNFPGRFSGRQFSNSRSEMNVSTLELGDSALYLCASSSDRGPQETQYFGPGTRLLVL.

The chain combines TRBV11-2 with TRBJ2-1; perhaps TRBD2 as D (5 bases). The CDR3 contains 15 residues. Germline V gives CDR1 SGHAT, CDR2 FQNNGV. Deletions cut 5 bases from V and 8 bases from J, with 19 bases between. The CDR3 nucleotides read TGTGCCAGCAGCCCCCGGGCCCCGAGGGCCCATGAGCAGTTCTTC. This gives the protein CASSPRAPRAHEQFF.

This clone has a handful of counts. J is TRBJ1-1 and V is TRBV11-2, with a tentative D call TRBD1 (5 bases). V lost 4 bases, J lost 5 bases, and 11 bases lay in between. There are 13 residues in the CDR3. Germline CDR1 reads SGHAT; CDR2 reads FQNNGV. For the CDR3, the DNA is TGTGCCAGCAGCTGGGGACTGCGGACTGAAGCTTTCTTT. This translates into CASSWGLRTEAFF.

The chain is built from TRBV19 and TRBJ1-5; D not certain. Germline CDR1 is LNHDA and CDR2 is SQIVND (reference sequence). The CDR3 runs to 13 residues. The V end was cut by 5 bases, the J end by 11 bases, with 16 bases between. The CDR3 protein is CASSLSLSRAQHF. DNA of the CDR3: TGTGCCAGTAGTCTCTCACTCTCCCGCGCCCAGCATTTT.